Presented here are 14 T cell receptor beta chains from one specimen sequenced in a study of CD8+ T cells in alopecia areata. Specified treatment: oral pan-JAK inhibitor, 5-10 mg twice daily. As the sequencing template, cDNA was produced by extracting RNA and reverse transcribing it. The table came from immunoSEQ multiplex PCR; TCRdb's copy has only in-frame clones and leaves some out. This table has around 200,000 clones, around three fifths appearing once. The input for sequencing was CD8+ T cells sorted from blood, taken at week 24, from a patient treated with tofacitinib. All receptors come from a human donor with alopecia areata.

The chain recombines TRBV6-6 with TRBJ1-2; TRBD1 matches at 9 bases. This CDR3 contains 15 residues. In germline, CDR1 is MNHNY, CDR2 SVGAGI (reference sequence). V was clipped by 5 bases and J by 4 bases; unmatched bases: 8. The CDR3 is CASSGGQGDIYGYTF. The CDR3 region has the DNA TGTGCCAGCAGTGGGGGACAGGGCGACATCTATGGCTACACCTTC.

The chain joins TRBV27 to TRBJ2-1; the D call may be TRBD1 or TRBD2 (5 bases each). The V and J ends lost 0 bases and 5 bases respectively, with 17 bases between them. CDR3 length equals 17 residues. Germline values: CDR1 MNHEY, CDR2 SMNVEV (reference sequence). The CDR3, as DNA: TGTGCCAGCAGTTTATCGATGGGTGAGGGGCCTCACAATGAGCAGTTCTTC. Its translation: CASSLSMGEGPHNEQFF.

The V gene is TRBV2, the J gene TRBJ2-5, with TRBD1 as a possible D gene (5 bases). V was clipped by 8 bases and J by 5 bases, with 21 bases between them. CDR3 length equals 15 residues. Germline V CDR1 and CDR2: SNHLY, FYNNEI. The CDR3, as DNA: TGTGCCAGCTACAACCGCTTAGGGGCAAGCGAGACCCAGTACTTC. Its translation is CASYNRLGASETQYF. Variable domain in full (rest from reference TRBV2 and TRBJ2-5): EPEVTQTPSHQVTQMGQEVILRCVPISNHLYFYWYRQILGQKVEFLVSFYNNEISEKSEIFDDQFSVERPDGSNFTLKIRSTKLEDSAMYFCASYNRLGASETQYFGPGTRLLVL.

This clone came up a few times. The V call is TRBV29-1, the J call TRBJ2-1; D gene unclear. V was trimmed by 5 bases and J by 8 bases, leaving 13 bases between them. There are 12 residues in the CDR3. The germline CDR1 and CDR2 sequences are SQVTM and ANQGSEA. CDR3 nucleotide sequence: TGCAGCGTTAACCAACCGGCGCATGAGCAGTTCTTC. Residues: CSVNQPAHEQFF.

V is TRBV4-1 and J is TRBJ2-2; 9 bases are a match to TRBD1. Germline-derived CDR1 and CDR2 are MGHRA and YSYEKL. J lost 2 bases, V lost 4 bases, and 5 bases had no gene match. The CDR3 is 16 amino acids. CDR3 nucleotides: TGCGCCAGCAGCCGACAGGGGGACTTTAACACCGGGGAGCTGTTTTTT. This encodes CASSRQGDFNTGELFF.

This rearrangement joins TRBV2 to TRBJ2-2; D remains ambiguous. Germline V gene data show CDR1 as SNHLY and CDR2 as FYNNEI. Trimming took 8 bases from V and 4 from J, leaving 8 bases between them. The length of the CDR3 is 12 residues. This chain's CDR3 is CASGWGTGELFF. In nucleotides, the CDR3 is TGTGCCAGCGGCTGGGGCACCGGGGAGCTGTTTTTT.

This clone showed up just a few times. The chain is built from TRBV20-1 and TRBJ1-1; D is ambiguous. Trimming pared 6 bases from V and 1 base from J, leaving 3 bases between. Germline assignment: CDR1 DFQATT and CDR2 SNEGSKA (reference sequence). The CDR3 totals 10 residues. The CDR3 nucleotides read TGCAGTGCGGAGAACACTGAAGCTTTCTTT. This codes for CSAENTEAFF.

J is TRBJ1-2 and V is TRBV19; 10 bases fit TRBD1. The length of the CDR3 is 14 residues. The J segment lost 6 bases and the V segment lost 3 bases, leaving 4 bases of the junction unmatched. CDR1 and CDR2 (germline): LNHDA, SQIVND (reference sequence). CDR3 nucleotide sequence: TGTGCCAGTAGTATGGGACAGGGGTGGGATGGCTACACCTTC. Protein product: CASSMGQGWDGYTF. The whole variable domain, filled in from reference TRBV19 and TRBJ1-2, reads DGGITQSPKYLFRKEGQNVTLSCEQNLNHDAMYWYRQDPGQGLRLIYYSQIVNDFQKGDIAEGYSVSREKKESFPLTVTSAQKNPTAFYLCASSMGQGWDGYTFGSGTRLTVV.

The rearrangement links TRBV4-1 to TRBJ1-1; D not resolved. Trimming shortened V by 1 base and J by 3 bases, and 9 bases separated the two germline ends. CDR1 MGHRA and CDR2 YSYEKL come from the germline V gene. There are 14 residues in the CDR3. The CDR3: CASSQGSYHTEAFF. DNA for the CDR3: TGCGCCAGCAGCCAAGGTTCGTACCACACTGAAGCTTTCTTT.

The chain has TRBV5-1 and TRBJ2-7; D remains ambiguous. This CDR3 comprises 13 residues. Deletions cut 0 bases from V and 6 bases from J, with 10 bases between. The germline CDR1 and CDR2 sequences are SGHRS and YFSETQ. CDR3 bases: TGCGCCAGCAGCTTGGACGACCCTCTCGAGCAGTACTTC. As protein: CASSLDDPLEQYF.

This rearrangement joins TRBV27 to TRBJ1-1, with unresolved D. This CDR3 contains 13 residues. Germline-derived CDR1 and CDR2 are MNHEY and SMNVEV (reference sequence). Trimming took 6 bases from V and 5 from J, leaving 13 bases between them. As DNA, the CDR3 is TGTGCCAGCAGCACCGGTGGAAGAACTGAAGCTTTCTTT. This encodes CASSTGGRTEAFF.

This clone was recorded a few times. This chain's CDR3 is CASGLKGNTEAFF. As DNA, the CDR3 is TGTGCTAGTGGTTTGAAAGGGAACACTGAAGCTTTCTTT. This sequence joins TRBV12-5 and TRBJ1-1; D unresolved. Trimming pared 2 bases from V and 1 base from J, leaving 5 bases between. The CDR3 is 13 residues long. Germline CDR1 is LGHNT and CDR2 is FRNRAP.

The chain combines TRBV11-2 with TRBJ2-3, with 9 bases aligning to TRBD1. Germline-derived CDR1 and CDR2 are SGHAT and FQNNGV. The trim removed 4 bases at V and 4 bases at J, leaving 6 bases unmatched. This CDR3 comprises 15 residues. CDR3: CASSSGTGRADTQYF. CDR3 in DNA: TGTGCCAGCAGCTCAGGGACAGGGCGGGCAGATACGCAGTATTTT.

This clone has only a few counts. V usage is TRBV12-5 and J usage is TRBJ2-1; no reliable D call. V lost 0 bases, J lost 5 bases, and 5 bases lay in between. Germline V gives CDR1 LGHNT, CDR2 FRNRAP. The CDR3 consists of 13 residues. CDR3 residues: CASGLVQNNEQFF. The CDR3 DNA reads as TGTGCTAGTGGTTTGGTACAGAACAATGAGCAGTTCTTC.